This T cell receptor (beta chain) stems from a study of T-cell memory formation after mild COVID-19. Study findings and constraints: Contracting CD4+ clones sat mainly in CM and EM; CD8+ in EMRA. Cross-reactive memory appears to have joined, as suggested by some responding clones showing up in pre-infection memory. There was a balanced CD4/CD8 profile in clones contracting day 15 to 85, and later expanders leaned CD4+.

This clonotype was counted only a few times. Its specificity is unknown. CDR3 length equals 16 residues. Germline CDR1 and CDR2: MNHEY and SVGEGT. Trimming took 6 bases from V and 2 from J, leaving 20 bases between them. 5'RACE with constant-segment primers yielded barcoded, UMI-tagged TCR alpha and TCR beta cDNA libraries. TCRdb reanalysed the 5' RACE reads using MiXCR and keeps one entry per CDR3 protein. The profile covers about 340,000 distinct CDR3 sequences, with 13% to 15% appearing a single time and under 25% taken by the ten largest. The sequenced sample was PBMCs or a T cell subset sorted from them (not recorded which). The chain is built from TRBV6-2 or TRBV6-3 and TRBJ2-7; possible D gene TRBD2, 7 bases. This sequence was found in a man aged 18-30 years who had mild COVID-19 (a few samples of this study predate the infection). Cell type and time point are not known. CDR3 coding DNA: TGTGCCAGCAGCTATCCTCCTGAGGGGGGGACCTACGAGCAGTACTTC. Protein product: CASSYPPEGGTYEQYF.